This is a list of T cell receptor beta chains from one sample in a study of fetal regulatory T cell absence and autoimmunity. The repertoire was sequenced with immunoSEQ multiplex PCR; TCRdb's copy has only in-frame clones and lacks some. The sample yields roughly 95,000 clones, around 72% seen once. The sample consisted of pancreas tissue. These receptors all come from a male donor with IPEX syndrome. The CDR3 runs from the conserved cysteine through the conserved F or W. Fields, in order: V gene, J gene, CDR3 protein.

TRBV13,TRBJ2-7,CASSLNGRTLSYEQYF
TRBV29-1,TRBJ2-2,CSASGNTGELFF
TRBV10-1,TRBJ2-4,CASILQGASKNIQYF
TRBV7-9,TRBJ1-2,CASSPKQHGYTF
TRBV19,TRBJ1-6,CASSQSSNSPLHF
TRBV5-4,TRBJ1-2,CASSLVGDYGYTF
TRBV7-9,TRBJ2-1,CASSLARGLLLDEQFF
TRBV19,TRBJ1-2,CALPGTGWNGYTF
TRBV25-1,TRBJ2-3,CASSARRGATDTQYF
TRBV7-9,TRBJ2-7,CASSSGHGRSYYEQYF
TRBV27,TRBJ2-1,CASSFGGQRGQFF
TRBV4-3,TRBJ2-1,CASSQKAGGPNNEQFF
TRBV5-1,TRBJ1-1,CASTRQGPDEAFF
TRBV7-8,TRBJ1-4,CASRPTGQGHEKLFF
TRBV5-6,TRBJ1-1,CASSPTGMNTEAFF
TRBV7-9,TRBJ2-5,CASSPPGRETQYF
TRBV13,TRBJ1-3,CASSLGLRANTIYF
TRBV18,TRBJ2-2,CASSPSGGNTGELFF
TRBV7-2,TRBJ2-3,CASTLGGSSLDTQYF
TRBV30,TRBJ2-3,CAWSLGTDTQYF
TRBV30,TRBJ1-2,CAAEIEAGYGYTF
TRBV7-6,TRBJ1-2,CASSLGDSRYGYTF
TRBV6-5,TRBJ2-7,CASRRFRHTDEQYF
TRBV19,TRBJ2-3,CASTRTSGGSDTQYF
TRBV6-6,TRBJ2-3,CASSYSGARVLDTQYF
TRBV25-1,TRBJ2-5,CASSESVSTSGRRETQYF
TRBV30,TRBJ1-1,CAWSAGGNTEAFF
TRBV7-9,TRBJ2-7,CASPINRDNHEQYF
TRBV5-1,TRBJ2-7,CASSWGTAVGEQYF
TRBV25-1,TRBJ2-5,CASSEWGGEKTQYF
TRBV30,TRBJ2-7,CAWRGLEGEQYF
TRBV11-2,TRBJ2-7,CASSLGLDISYEQYF
TRBV10-3,TRBJ2-3,CAISESWGVSTDTQYF
TRBV2,TRBJ1-4,CASSWQRGHEKLFF
TRBV13,TRBJ1-6,CASSLGQGVNSPLHF
TRBV6-1,TRBJ1-2,CASSSGRGVGYTF
TRBV4-1,TRBJ1-5,CASSPSDRSNQPQHF
TRBV4-1,TRBJ2-3,CASSQVPGLAGGPVSTDTQYF
TRBV6-4,TRBJ1-2,CASSDSYGYTF
TRBV25-1,TRBJ1-2,CASRDRIYGYTF
TRBV6-1,TRBJ1-1,CASRQGLSNTEAFF
TRBV6-1,TRBJ1-5,CASKAGVQPQHF